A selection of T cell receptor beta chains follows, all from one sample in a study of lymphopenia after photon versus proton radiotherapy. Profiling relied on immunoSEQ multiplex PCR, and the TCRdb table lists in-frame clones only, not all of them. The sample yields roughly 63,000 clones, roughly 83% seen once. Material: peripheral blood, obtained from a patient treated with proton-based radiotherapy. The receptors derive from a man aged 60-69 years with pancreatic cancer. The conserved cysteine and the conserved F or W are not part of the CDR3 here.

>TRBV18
ASSRTEFEKLF
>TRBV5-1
ASSSGLDRGAYEQY
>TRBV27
ASSPLGRAYEQY
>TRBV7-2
ASSLTPGAKAF
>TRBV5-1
ASSLGPREMNEQF
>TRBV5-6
ASSFPAGGGHEQY
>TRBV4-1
ASSQPGRRKQNEQF
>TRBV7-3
ASSLVAGPTDTQY
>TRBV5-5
ASSSESSNYGYT
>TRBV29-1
SVEDSNYGYT
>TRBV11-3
ASSPTLPSIYTQY
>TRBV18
ASSPCGAGDCEQY
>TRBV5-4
ASSLGLAGGPGGGELF
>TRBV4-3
ASSQLAENTDTQY
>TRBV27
ASSLQGGNQPQH
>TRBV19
ASSMFGTADYGYT
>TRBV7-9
ASGLGQGAIGGNTIY
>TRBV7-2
ASSLGSFGGGLETQY
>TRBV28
ASRQGARETQY
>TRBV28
ASNPVGTEAF
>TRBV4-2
ASSQDPVAKNIQY
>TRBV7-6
ASSLGGLSTYEQY
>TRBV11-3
ASSRGQDYEQY
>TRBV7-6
ASSLAGAGRLDTQY
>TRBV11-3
ASSLGVGRETQY
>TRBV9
ASSVQAGTYEQY
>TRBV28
ASSLSYRALANYGYT
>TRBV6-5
ASSYETPGAEKLF
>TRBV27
ASSSLYRAKNIQY
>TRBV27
ASNGDLMRYTIY
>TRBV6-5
ASSYSRTPANYGYT
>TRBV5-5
ASSPNSGRASYEQY
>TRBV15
ATSKLKGATGETQY
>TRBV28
ASLGLAGGPGTDTQY
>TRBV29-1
SVGDRGYEQY
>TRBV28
ASSSEGGPTDTQY
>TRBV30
AWGQNQPQH
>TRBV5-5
ASSILAGASYEQY
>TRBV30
AWSIGGIGTGVNNEQF
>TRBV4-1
ASSRGQGFGNEQF
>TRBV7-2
ASSLGGSGNTIY
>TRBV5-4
ASSLQGPYNTGELF
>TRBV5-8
ASHRNSGNTIY
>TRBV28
ASGPHEQY
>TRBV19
ASSMPQGGSAGELF
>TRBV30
AWGLIAEAF
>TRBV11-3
ASSLDGSSYNEQF
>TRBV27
ASFQRGTRGTNEQF
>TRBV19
ASSIDHSGGRTGQF
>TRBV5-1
ASSWTSGAYNEQF
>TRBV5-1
ASSRTGEDYGYT
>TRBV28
ASRMGQYATGELF
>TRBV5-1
ASSTQPAGVSSTDTQY